The 28 T cell receptor beta chains below come from one sample, sequenced in a study of early T cells in non-severe SARS-CoV-2 infection. TCRdb re-derived calls from the 5' RACE reads in MiXCR, one entry per CDR3 protein. The repertoire includes 100,000 to 150,000 distinct CDR3 sequences, 14% to 15% of them detected once, and 20% to 25% sits in the top ten. The sequenced sample was whole blood. The origin of the receptors is an adult who was a healthcare worker with PCR-confirmed SARS-CoV-2 infection or an uninfected control (not recorded which).

This clonotype occurred a few times. The V call is TRBV7-3, the J call TRBJ1-1; the D is unclear. V gave up 2 bases and J gave up 0 bases, with 16 bases separating them. Germline-derived CDR1 and CDR2 are SGHTA and FQGTGA. The length of the CDR3 is 17 residues. CDR3 in amino acids: CASSLGSKFPLNTEAFF. The CDR3 region has the DNA TGTGCCAGCAGCTTAGGTTCAAAATTCCCTTTGAACACTGAAGCTTTCTTT.

The V call is TRBV7-3, the J call TRBJ2-2; unclear D gene. V lost 2 bases, J lost 0 bases, and 7 bases lay in between. Germline CDR1 SGHTA, CDR2 FQGTGA. The CDR3 covers 15 residues. The CDR3 DNA is TGTGCCAGCAGCTTAGTACACTCGAACACCGGGGAGCTGTTTTTT. The encoded protein is CASSLVHSNTGELFF.

The rearrangement links TRBV3-1 to TRBJ2-3, with D maybe TRBD2 (5 bases). From germline, CDR1 is LGHDT and CDR2 YNNKEL (reference sequence). V shed 4 bases and J shed 5 bases, with 13 bases lying between them. The CDR3 is 14 residues long. The CDR3 region is CASSPLEGRDTQYF. CDR3 bases: TGTGCCAGCAGCCCCCTGGAAGGGAGAGATACGCAGTATTTT.

The chain links TRBV20-1 to TRBJ1-5; a possible D gene is TRBD1 (6 bases). The CDR3 totals 12 residues. The germline gives CDR1 DFQATT, CDR2 SNEGSKA (reference sequence). Trimming left V 3 bases short and J 4 bases short, with 7 bases between. The CDR3 coding sequence is TGCAGTGCTAGTAGGGGGAATCAGCCCCAGCATTTT. This translates into CSASRGNQPQHF.

This clonotype has a count of ten or more. This chain uses TRBV4-1 with TRBJ2-1; possibly TRBD1 or TRBD2 for D (6 bases each). Between the trimmed V and J ends, which lost 2 bases and 8 bases, there was a span of 16 bases. The CDR3 runs 15 residues. The germline V gene encodes CDR1 MGHRA and CDR2 YSYEKL. CDR3 in amino acids: CASSQIRSGAYEQFF. CDR3 in DNA: TGCGCCAGCAGCCAAATAAGGTCGGGGGCATATGAGCAGTTCTTC.

The chain couples TRBV6-5 to TRBJ2-7, with D unresolved. The V end lost 3 bases, the J end lost 4 bases, and 10 bases lay between the germline ends. The CDR3 contains 13 residues. Germline V gene data show CDR1 as MNHEY and CDR2 as SVGAGI. The CDR3 DNA sequence: TGTGCCAGCAGTTATTCTTACGCATACGAGCAGTACTTC. It is translated as CASSYSYAYEQYF.

This clonotype was seen a handful of times. The J gene is TRBJ2-1, the V gene TRBV5-1, with TRBD2 as a possible D gene (6 bases). CDR1 is SGHRS, CDR2 YFSETQ, per germline. V lost 5 bases to trimming and J lost 0 bases, with 12 bases between them. The CDR3 is 15 amino acids. As DNA, the CDR3 is TGCGCCAGCAGGATGGACGGGAGCTCCTACAATGAGCAGTTCTTC. Protein: CASRMDGSSYNEQFF.

The chain joins TRBV5-4 to TRBJ2-5, with TRBD2 matching 7 bases. The length of the CDR3 is 13 residues. Germline loops: CDR1 SGHNT, CDR2 YYREEE (reference sequence). V lost 4 bases to trimming and J lost 5 bases; unmatched junction nucleotides: 5. CDR3 loop: CASSQGLSETQYF. The CDR3 DNA reads TGTGCCAGCAGCCAGGGACTATCGGAGACCCAGTACTTC.

The chain couples TRBV24-1 to TRBJ1-2; 8 nucleotides line up with TRBD1. The CDR3 length is 12 residues. Germline CDR1 is KGHDR and CDR2 is SFDVKD. V lost 10 bases, J lost 8 bases, and 8 bases stayed unmatched. The CDR3 DNA follows: TGTGCCACGGAGGACAGGGTTGGAGGCTACACCTTC. As protein: CATEDRVGGYTF.

V is TRBV18 and J is TRBJ2-1; 8 positions match TRBD2. J lost 10 bases, V lost 6 bases, and 5 bases had no gene match. Germline values: CDR1 KGHSH, CDR2 LQKENI. The CDR3 is 12 residues long. This chain's CDR3 is CASSTGGNEQFF. CDR3 sequence (DNA): TGTGCCAGCTCGACGGGGGGGAACGAGCAGTTCTTC.

The DNA for the CDR3 is TGTGCCAGCAGCTCCAGGGCCCCGCTAAGCACAGATACGCAGTATTTT. Amino acid sequence: CASSSRAPLSTDTQYF. V usage is TRBV7-2 and J usage is TRBJ2-3, with TRBD1 as a possible D gene (5 bases). Trimming cost V 4 bases and J 0 bases, with 14 bases left between them. CDR1 is SGHTA, CDR2 FQGNSA, per germline. This CDR3 comprises 16 residues.

The V gene is TRBV30, the J gene TRBJ2-5, with D possibly TRBD2 on 5 matching bases. V gave up 8 bases and J gave up 5 bases, with 12 bases separating them. CDR3 length: 11 residues. Looked up from germline, CDR1 is GTSNPN and CDR2 is SVGIG (reference sequence). The CDR3: CAGGGPETQYF. The CDR3 DNA reads TGTGCCGGAGGCGGGCCGGAGACCCAGTACTTC.

This chain connects TRBV7-6 to TRBJ2-7, with a tentative D call TRBD1 (5 bases). CDR3 length equals 13 residues. V was shortened by 3 bases and J by 5 bases, with 11 bases between the two germline ends. CDR1 and CDR2 from the germline V gene are SGHVS and FNYEAQ. The CDR3 loop is CASSLHSGNEQYF. As DNA, the CDR3 is TGTGCCAGCAGCTTGCATTCAGGGAACGAGCAGTACTTC.

This sequence joins TRBV2 and TRBJ2-2; 12 nucleotides line up with TRBD2. The CDR3 is made up of 15 amino acids. The V segment lost 7 bases and the J segment 7 bases; nucleotides outside the gene matches: 7. Germline values: CDR1 SNHLY, CDR2 FYNNEI. CDR3 in amino acids: CASTRLAGANGELFF. The CDR3 DNA follows: TGTGCCAGCACACGACTAGCGGGGGCAAACGGGGAGCTGTTTTTT. The variable domain in full, with the rest retrieved from reference TRBV2 and TRBJ2-2, is EPEVTQTPSHQVTQMGQEVILRCVPISNHLYFYWYRQILGQKVEFLVSFYNNEISEKSEIFDDQFSVERPDGSNFTLKIRSTKLEDSAMYFCASTRLAGANGELFFGEGSRLTVL.

The DNA for the CDR3 is TGTGCCACCAGTGACTCCATCGCAGGGGGCCGCACAGATACGCAGTATTTT. This sequence encodes CATSDSIAGGRTDTQYF. This chain connects TRBV24-1 to TRBJ2-3, with 8 bases that match TRBD1. There are 17 residues in the CDR3. Germline CDR1 is KGHDR and CDR2 is SFDVKD. V lost 4 bases and J lost 1; bases outside the gene matches: 9.

This clonotype was seen a few times. The chain joins TRBV27 to TRBJ1-1; tentative D call: TRBD1 (6 bases). CDR3 length equals 15 residues. V was pared by 6 bases and J by 5 bases, with 19 bases between. Germline loops: CDR1 MNHEY, CDR2 SMNVEV (reference sequence). The CDR3, as DNA: TGTGCCAGCAGAGATCCGGGACAAGGATGGACTGAAGCTTTCTTT. Encoded protein: CASRDPGQGWTEAFF.

This clonotype turned up a few times. The chain recombines TRBV10-3 with TRBJ2-2, with no clear D. CDR3 length: 13 residues. Germline-derived CDR1 and CDR2 are ENHRY and SYGVKD. V was trimmed by 6 bases and J by 5 bases, leaving 10 bases between them. The CDR3 bases are TGTGCCATCAGGGAGACGGAGACCGGGGAGCTGTTTTTT. Amino acid sequence: CAIRETETGELFF.

This chain links TRBV20-1 with TRBJ2-7; D is perhaps TRBD1 (6 bases). CDR3 length: 14 residues. Looked up from germline, CDR1 is DFQATT and CDR2 is SNEGSKA (reference sequence). V was pared by 3 bases and J by 2 bases, with 14 bases between. CDR3 sequence reads: CSASPETGTYEQYF. The CDR3 coding sequence is TGCAGTGCTAGTCCCGAGACAGGAACCTACGAGCAGTACTTC.

In this sample, this clonotype turned up a few times. V is TRBV6-5 and J is TRBJ2-3, with D tentatively TRBD1 (6 bases). This CDR3 region has 15 residues. CDR1 is MNHEY, CDR2 SVGAGI, per germline. Trimming cost V 5 bases and J 3 bases, with 15 bases left between them. The CDR3 DNA reads TGTGCCAGCAGTCCCCGTAACAGGGCGACAGATACGCAGTATTTT. It is translated as CASSPRNRATDTQYF.

In its sample, this clonotype was seen many times. The chain carries TRBV7-8 and TRBJ2-1, with D uncertain. The CDR3 consists of 13 residues. Trimming took off 0 bases at V and 9 bases at J, with 9 bases between the two ends. The germline V gene has CDR1 SGHVS and CDR2 FQNEAQ. CDR3 nucleotides: TGTGCCAGCAGCTTAGCGGTGAGCGTTGAGCAGTTCTTC. Protein sequence: CASSLAVSVEQFF.

The CDR3 nucleotides are TGTGCCCGTAACGGAGGGGGTGGAGAGACCCAGTACTTC. It is translated as CARNGGGGETQYF. The chain uses TRBV30 and TRBJ2-5; D may match TRBD1 or TRBD2 (6 bases each). CDR1 and CDR2 (germline): GTSNPN, SVGIG (reference sequence). The CDR3 has 13 amino acids. The V gene lost 8 bases and the J gene lost 4 bases, with 17 bases spanning the gap.

V is TRBV15 and J is TRBJ1-1; D is ambiguous. The CDR3 is 14 residues long. V shed 0 bases and J shed 0 bases, with 5 bases lying between them. The V gene's germline CDR1 is LNHNV and CDR2 YYDKDF (reference sequence). In DNA, the CDR3 is TGTGCCACCAGCAGAGACATTATGAACACTGAAGCTTTCTTT. It specifies CATSRDIMNTEAFF.

The table lists this clonotype with many counts. CDR3 coding DNA: TGTGCCAGCAGGCCCCTTGGGGGTGAAGCTTTCTTT. Protein: CASRPLGGEAFF. The rearrangement uses TRBV12-3 or TRBV12-4 and TRBJ1-1; D may be TRBD1 (5 bases). V lost 6 bases and J 7 bases, leaving 12 bases between the germline ends. CDR3 size: 12 residues.

In this sample, this clonotype turned up a few times. V usage is TRBV2 and J usage is TRBJ2-3; D remains unclear. CDR1 SNHLY and CDR2 FYNNEI come from the germline V gene. Trimming removed 1 base from V and 2 bases from J, with 7 bases in between. The CDR3 is 14 amino acids. As DNA, the CDR3 is TGTGCCAGCAGTGAAGGCACAGCCACAGATACGCAGTATTTT. Encoded protein: CASSEGTATDTQYF.

V usage is TRBV24-1 and J usage is TRBJ2-2, with 8 bases lining up with TRBD2. Germline CDR1 KGHDR, CDR2 SFDVKD. This CDR3 region has 16 residues. With V trimmed by 7 bases and J by 0 bases, 6 bases remained unmatched. DNA for the CDR3: TGTGCCACCAGCGCCTCGGGGGGGTCGAACACCGGGGAGCTGTTTTTT. Translating gives CATSASGGSNTGELFF.

The rearrangement links TRBV6-5 to TRBJ1-1, with D perhaps TRBD1 (5 bases). V was clipped by 4 bases and J by 9 bases, with 9 bases between them. The germline V gene has CDR1 MNHEY and CDR2 SVGAGI. The CDR3 runs to 11 residues. CDR3 nucleotide sequence: TGTGCCAGCAGTTCTGAGGGGAAAGCTTTCTTT. Protein sequence: CASSSEGKAFF.

This clonotype was observed a few times. The chain has TRBV7-9 and TRBJ2-3; a weak D match, TRBD2 (7 bases). Trimming stripped 10 bases from V and 2 bases from J, with 19 bases between. CDR1 and CDR2 (germline): SEHNR, FQNEAQ (reference sequence). CDR3 length equals 15 residues. The CDR3 nucleotides are TGTGCCACCAACGGATGGGCGGGGGCCACAGATACGCAGTATTTT. The encoded protein is CATNGWAGATDTQYF. Full variable domain (remainder filled in from reference TRBV7-9 and TRBJ2-3): DTGVSQNPRHKITKRGQNVTFRCDPISEHNRLYWYRQTLGQGPEFLTYFQNEAQLEKSRLLSDRFSAERPKGSFSTLEIQRTEQGDSAMYLCATNGWAGATDTQYFGPGTRLTVL.

The chain recombines TRBV7-9 with TRBJ2-1; D is tentatively TRBD1 or TRBD2 (6 bases each). V was cut by 4 bases and J by 5 bases, with 15 bases left in between. CDR1 is SEHNR, CDR2 FQNEAQ, per germline (reference sequence). CDR3 length: 15 amino acids. This chain's CDR3 is CASSSLTGAHNEQFF. Written as DNA, the CDR3 is TGTGCCAGCAGCTCCTTGACGGGGGCACACAATGAGCAGTTCTTC.